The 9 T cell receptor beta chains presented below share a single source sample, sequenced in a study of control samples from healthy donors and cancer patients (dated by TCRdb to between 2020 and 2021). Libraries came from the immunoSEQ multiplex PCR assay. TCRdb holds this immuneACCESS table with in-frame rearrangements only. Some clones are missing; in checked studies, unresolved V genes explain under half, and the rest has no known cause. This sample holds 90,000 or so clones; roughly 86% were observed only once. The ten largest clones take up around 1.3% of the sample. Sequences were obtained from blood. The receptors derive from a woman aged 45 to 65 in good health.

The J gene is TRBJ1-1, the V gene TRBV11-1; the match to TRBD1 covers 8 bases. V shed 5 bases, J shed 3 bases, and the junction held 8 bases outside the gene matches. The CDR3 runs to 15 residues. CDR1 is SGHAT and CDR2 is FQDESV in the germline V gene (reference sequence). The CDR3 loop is CASSKATGVYTEAFF. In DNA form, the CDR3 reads TGTGCCAGCAGCAAGGCGACAGGGGTGTACACTGAAGCTTTCTTT.

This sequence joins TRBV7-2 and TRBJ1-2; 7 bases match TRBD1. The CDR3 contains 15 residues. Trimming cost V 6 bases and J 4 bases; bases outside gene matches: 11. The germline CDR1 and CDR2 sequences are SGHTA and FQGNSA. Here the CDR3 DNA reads TGTGCCAGCAGTATACCCGAGAGGGGGCTCTATGGCTACACCTTC. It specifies CASSIPERGLYGYTF.

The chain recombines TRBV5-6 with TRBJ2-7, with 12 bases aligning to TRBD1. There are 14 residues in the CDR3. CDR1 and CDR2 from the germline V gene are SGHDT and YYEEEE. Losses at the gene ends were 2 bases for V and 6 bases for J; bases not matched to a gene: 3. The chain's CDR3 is CASSFGTGGGEQYF. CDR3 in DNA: TGTGCCAGCAGCTTTGGGACAGGGGGCGGCGAGCAGTACTTC. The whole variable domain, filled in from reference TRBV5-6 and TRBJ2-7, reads DAGVTQSPTHLIKTRGQQVTLRCSPKSGHDTVSWYQQALGQGPQFIFQYYEEEERQRGNFPDRFSGHQFPNYSSELNVNALLLGDSALYLCASSFGTGGGEQYFGPGTRLTVT.

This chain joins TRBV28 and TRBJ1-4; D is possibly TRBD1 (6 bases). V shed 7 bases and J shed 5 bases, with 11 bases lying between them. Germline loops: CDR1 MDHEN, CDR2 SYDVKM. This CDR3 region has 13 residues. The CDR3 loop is CASKRGGNEKLFF. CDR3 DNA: TGTGCCAGCAAACGAGGGGGGAATGAAAAACTGTTTTTT.

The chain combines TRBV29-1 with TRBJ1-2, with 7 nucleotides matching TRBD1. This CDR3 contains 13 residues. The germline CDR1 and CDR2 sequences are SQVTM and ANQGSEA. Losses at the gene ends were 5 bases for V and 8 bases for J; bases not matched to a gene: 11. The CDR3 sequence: CSVSGGHGEGYTF. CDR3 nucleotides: TGCAGCGTTTCAGGGGGGCACGGGGAAGGCTACACCTTC. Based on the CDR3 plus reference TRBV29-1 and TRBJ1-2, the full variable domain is SAVISQKPSRDICQRGTSLTIQCQVDSQVTMMFWYRQQPGQSLTLIATANQGSEATYESGFVIDKFPISRPNLTFSTLTVSNMSPEDSSIYLCSVSGGHGEGYTFGSGTRLTVV.

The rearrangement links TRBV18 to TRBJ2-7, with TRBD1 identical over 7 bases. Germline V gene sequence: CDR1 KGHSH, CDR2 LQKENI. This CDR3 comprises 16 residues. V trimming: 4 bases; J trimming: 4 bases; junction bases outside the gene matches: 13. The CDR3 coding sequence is TGTGCCAGCTCACTGGGTGAGACAGGGAAGTCATACGAGCAGTACTTC. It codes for CASSLGETGKSYEQYF.

The CDR3 sequence is CASSLMTGQPQHF. DNA for the CDR3: TGTGCCAGCAGTTTAATGACAGGCCAGCCCCAGCATTTT. V and J are TRBV12-3 or TRBV12-4 and TRBJ1-5; TRBD1 is a possible D gene (6 bases). This CDR3 region has 13 residues. V lost 2 bases and J lost 7, with 9 bases in between.

The CDR3 coding sequence is TGTGCCAGTAGTATGAGTCTGGGCGAGACCCAGTACTTC. The encoded protein is CASSMSLGETQYF. The chain links TRBV19 to TRBJ2-5; D is ambiguous. Trimming pared 3 bases from V and 5 bases from J, leaving 10 bases between. Germline CDR1 LNHDA, CDR2 SQIVND (reference sequence). CDR3 length equals 13 residues.

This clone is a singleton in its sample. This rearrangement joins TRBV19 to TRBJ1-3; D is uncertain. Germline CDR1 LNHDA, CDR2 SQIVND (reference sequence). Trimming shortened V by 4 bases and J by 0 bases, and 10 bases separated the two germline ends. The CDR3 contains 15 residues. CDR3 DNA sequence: TGTGCCAGTAGTACCCTAATGAGCTCTGGAAACACCATATATTTT. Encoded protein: CASSTLMSSGNTIYF.